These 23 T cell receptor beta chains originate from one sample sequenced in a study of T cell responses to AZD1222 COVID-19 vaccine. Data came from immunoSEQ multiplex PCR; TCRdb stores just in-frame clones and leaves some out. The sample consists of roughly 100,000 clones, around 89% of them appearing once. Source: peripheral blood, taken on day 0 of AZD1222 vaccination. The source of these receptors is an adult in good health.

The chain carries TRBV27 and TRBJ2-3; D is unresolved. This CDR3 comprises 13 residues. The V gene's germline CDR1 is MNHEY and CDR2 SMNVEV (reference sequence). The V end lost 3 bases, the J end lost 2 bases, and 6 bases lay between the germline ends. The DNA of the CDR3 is TGTGCCAGCAGTTTCCAGGTCACAGATACGCAGTATTTT. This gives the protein CASSFQVTDTQYF.

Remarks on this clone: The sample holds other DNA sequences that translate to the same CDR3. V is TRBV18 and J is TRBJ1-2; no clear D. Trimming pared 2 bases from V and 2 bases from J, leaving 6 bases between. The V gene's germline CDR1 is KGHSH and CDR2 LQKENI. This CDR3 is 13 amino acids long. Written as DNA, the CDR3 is TGTGCCAGCTCACCAACGGGAAACTATGGCTACACCTTC. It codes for CASSPTGNYGYTF. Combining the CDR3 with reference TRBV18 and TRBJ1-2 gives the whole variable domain NAGVMQNPRHLVRRRGQEARLRCSPMKGHSHVYWYRQLPEEGLKFMVYLQKENIIDESGMPKERFSAEFPKEGPSILRIQQVVRGDSAAYFCASSPTGNYGYTFGSGTRLTVV.

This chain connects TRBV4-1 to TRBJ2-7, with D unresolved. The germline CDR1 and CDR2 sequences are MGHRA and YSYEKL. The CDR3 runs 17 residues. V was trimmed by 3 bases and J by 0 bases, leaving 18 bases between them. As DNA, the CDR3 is TGCGCCAGCAGCCAGCCTATTATGGGCGCTAACTCCTACGAGCAGTACTTC. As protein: CASSQPIMGANSYEQYF.

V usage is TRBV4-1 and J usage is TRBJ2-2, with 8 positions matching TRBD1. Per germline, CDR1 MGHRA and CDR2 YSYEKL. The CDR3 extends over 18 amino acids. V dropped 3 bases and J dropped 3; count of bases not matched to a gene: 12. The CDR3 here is CASSQNRPGQEDTGELFF. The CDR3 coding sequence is TGCGCCAGCAGCCAGAATAGACCGGGACAGGAAGACACCGGGGAGCTGTTTTTT.

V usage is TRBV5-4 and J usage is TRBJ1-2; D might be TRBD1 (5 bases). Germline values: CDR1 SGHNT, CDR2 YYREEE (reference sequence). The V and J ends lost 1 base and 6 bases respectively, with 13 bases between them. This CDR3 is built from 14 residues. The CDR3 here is CASSLKGRVHGYTF. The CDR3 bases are TGTGCCAGCAGCTTGAAGGGGAGAGTGCATGGCTACACCTTC.

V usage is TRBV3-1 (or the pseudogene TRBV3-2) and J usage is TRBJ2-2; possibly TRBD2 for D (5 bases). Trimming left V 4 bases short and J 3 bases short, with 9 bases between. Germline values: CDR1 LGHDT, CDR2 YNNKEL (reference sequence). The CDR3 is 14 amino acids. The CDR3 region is CASSLGLHTGELFF. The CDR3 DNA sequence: TGTGCCAGCAGCCTAGGACTCCACACCGGGGAGCTGTTTTTT.

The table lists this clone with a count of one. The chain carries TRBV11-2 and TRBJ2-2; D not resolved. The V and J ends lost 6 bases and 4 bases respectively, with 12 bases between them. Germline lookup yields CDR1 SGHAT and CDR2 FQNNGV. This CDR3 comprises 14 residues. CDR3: CASSFFGPTGELFF. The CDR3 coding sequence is TGTGCCAGCAGTTTCTTTGGGCCCACCGGGGAGCTGTTTTTT. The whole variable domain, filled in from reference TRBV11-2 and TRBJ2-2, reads EAGVAQSPRYKIIEKRQSVAFWCNPISGHATLYWYQQILGQGPKLLIQFQNNGVVDDSQLPKDRFSAERLKGVDSTLKIQPAKLEDSAVYLCASSFFGPTGELFFGEGSRLTVL.

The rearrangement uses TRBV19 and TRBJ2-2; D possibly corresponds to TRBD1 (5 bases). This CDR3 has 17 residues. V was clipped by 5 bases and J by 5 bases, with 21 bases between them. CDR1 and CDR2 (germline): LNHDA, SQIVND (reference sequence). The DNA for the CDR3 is TGTGCCAGTAGTCCACGCGGACATCCTTTGGGGACCGGGGAGCTGTTTTTT. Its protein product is CASSPRGHPLGTGELFF. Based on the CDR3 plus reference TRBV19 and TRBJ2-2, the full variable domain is DGGITQSPKYLFRKEGQNVTLSCEQNLNHDAMYWYRQDPGQGLRLIYYSQIVNDFQKGDIAEGYSVSREKKESFPLTVTSAQKNPTAFYLCASSPRGHPLGTGELFFGEGSRLTVL.

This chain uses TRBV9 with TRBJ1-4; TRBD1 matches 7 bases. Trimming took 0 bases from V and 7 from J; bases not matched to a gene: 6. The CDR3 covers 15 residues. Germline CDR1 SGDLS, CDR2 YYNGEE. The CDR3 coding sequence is TGTGCCAGCAGCGTAGGTGCAGGGGGTTTTGAAAAACTGTTTTTT. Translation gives CASSVGAGGFEKLFF.

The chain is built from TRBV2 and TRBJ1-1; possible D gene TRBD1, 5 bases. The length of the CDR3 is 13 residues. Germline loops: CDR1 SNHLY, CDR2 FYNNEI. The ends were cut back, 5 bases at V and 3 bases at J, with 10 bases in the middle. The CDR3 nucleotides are TGTGCCAGCAGTCCGACAGACTACACTGAAGCTTTCTTT. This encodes CASSPTDYTEAFF.

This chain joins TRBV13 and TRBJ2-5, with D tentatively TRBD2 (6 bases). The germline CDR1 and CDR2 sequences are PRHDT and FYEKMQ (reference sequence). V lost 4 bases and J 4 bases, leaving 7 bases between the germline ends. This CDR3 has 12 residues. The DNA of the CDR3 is TGTGCCAGCAGCTCTAGCGCAGAGACCCAGTACTTC. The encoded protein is CASSSSAETQYF.

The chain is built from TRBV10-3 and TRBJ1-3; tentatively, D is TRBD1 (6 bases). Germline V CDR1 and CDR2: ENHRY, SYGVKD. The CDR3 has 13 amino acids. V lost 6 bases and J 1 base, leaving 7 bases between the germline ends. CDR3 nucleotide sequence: TGTGCCATCAGACAGGGTTCTGGAAACACCATATATTTT. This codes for CAIRQGSGNTIYF.

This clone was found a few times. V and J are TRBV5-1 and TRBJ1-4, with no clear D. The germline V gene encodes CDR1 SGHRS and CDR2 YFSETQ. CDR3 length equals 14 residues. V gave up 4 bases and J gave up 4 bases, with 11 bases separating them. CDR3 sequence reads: CASSRDGGNEKLFF. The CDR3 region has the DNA TGCGCCAGCAGCCGCGACGGTGGTAATGAAAAACTGTTTTTT.

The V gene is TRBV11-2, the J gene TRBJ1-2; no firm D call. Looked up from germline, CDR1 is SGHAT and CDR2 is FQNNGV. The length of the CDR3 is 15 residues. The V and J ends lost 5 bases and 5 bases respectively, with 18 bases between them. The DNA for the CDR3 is TGTGCCAGCAGCCTCTCCCTTCTATCTAGTTATGGCTACACCTTC. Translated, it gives CASSLSLLSSYGYTF.

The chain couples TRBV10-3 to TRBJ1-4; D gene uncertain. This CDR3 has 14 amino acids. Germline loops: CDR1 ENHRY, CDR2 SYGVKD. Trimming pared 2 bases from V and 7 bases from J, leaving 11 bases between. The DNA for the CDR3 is TGTGCCATCAGTGAGGGGCCTAAGGCTGAAAAACTGTTTTTT. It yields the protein CAISEGPKAEKLFF.

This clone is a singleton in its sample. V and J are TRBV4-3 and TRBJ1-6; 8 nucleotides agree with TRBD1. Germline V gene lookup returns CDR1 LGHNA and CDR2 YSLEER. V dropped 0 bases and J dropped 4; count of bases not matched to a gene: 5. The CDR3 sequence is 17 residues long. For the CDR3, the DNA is TGCGCCAGCAGCCAAGATAAGGGACAGGTTTATAATTCACCCCTCCACTTT. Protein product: CASSQDKGQVYNSPLHF.

In DNA, the CDR3 is TGTGCCATCAGTGAGACGGAAACAGGGTCAATTGAAGCTTTCTTT. It specifies CAISETETGSIEAFF. V usage is TRBV10-3 and J usage is TRBJ1-1, with a possible D match to TRBD1 (6 bases). The CDR3 spans 15 residues. The germline CDR1 and CDR2 sequences are ENHRY and SYGVKD. With 2 bases removed from V and 7 bases from J, the gap between germline ends came to 17 bases.

The CDR3 loop reads CASSYDRAGYYNEQFF. The DNA for the CDR3 is TGTGCCAGCAGTTACGATCGAGCGGGTTACTACAATGAGCAGTTCTTC. The rearrangement uses TRBV6-5 and TRBJ2-1, with D perhaps TRBD2 (6 bases). This CDR3 has 16 residues. Germline V gives CDR1 MNHEY, CDR2 SVGAGI. Trimming pared 2 bases from V and 3 bases from J, leaving 14 bases between.

The CDR3 sequence: CASSLAAGNTIYF. CDR3 nucleotide sequence: TGTGCCAGCAGCTTAGCGGCCGGAAACACCATATATTTT. This chain links TRBV7-9 with TRBJ1-3; D unresolved. CDR1 and CDR2 from the germline V gene are SEHNR and FQNEAQ (reference sequence). The CDR3 runs 13 residues. With 0 bases removed from V and 4 bases from J, the gap between germline ends came to 4 bases.

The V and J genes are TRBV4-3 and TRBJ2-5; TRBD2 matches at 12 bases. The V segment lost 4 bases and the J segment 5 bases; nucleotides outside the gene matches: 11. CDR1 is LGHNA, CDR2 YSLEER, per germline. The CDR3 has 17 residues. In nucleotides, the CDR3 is TGCGCCAGCAGCCGCGGACTAGCGGGGACCGGAATGGAGACCCAGTACTTC. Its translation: CASSRGLAGTGMETQYF.

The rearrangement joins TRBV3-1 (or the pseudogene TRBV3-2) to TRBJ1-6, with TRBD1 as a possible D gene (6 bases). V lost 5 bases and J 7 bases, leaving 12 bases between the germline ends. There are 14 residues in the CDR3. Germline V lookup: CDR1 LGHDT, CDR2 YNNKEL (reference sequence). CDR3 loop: CASSGVGANSPLHF. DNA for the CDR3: TGTGCCAGCAGCGGAGTGGGGGCAAATTCACCCCTCCACTTT.

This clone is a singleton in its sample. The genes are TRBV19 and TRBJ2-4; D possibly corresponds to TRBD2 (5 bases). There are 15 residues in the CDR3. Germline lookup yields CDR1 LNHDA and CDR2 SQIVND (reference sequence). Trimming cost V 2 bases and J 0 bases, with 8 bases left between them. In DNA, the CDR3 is TGTGCCAGTAGTATAACCGGACTAGCCAAAAACATTCAGTACTTC. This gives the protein CASSITGLAKNIQYF. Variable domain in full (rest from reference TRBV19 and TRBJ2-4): DGGITQSPKYLFRKEGQNVTLSCEQNLNHDAMYWYRQDPGQGLRLIYYSQIVNDFQKGDIAEGYSVSREKKESFPLTVTSAQKNPTAFYLCASSITGLAKNIQYFGAGTRLSVL.

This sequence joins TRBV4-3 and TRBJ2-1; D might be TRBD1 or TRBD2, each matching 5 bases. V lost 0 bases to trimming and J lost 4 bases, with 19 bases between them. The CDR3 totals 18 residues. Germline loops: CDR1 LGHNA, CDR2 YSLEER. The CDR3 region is CASSQDRGPTSLYNEQFF. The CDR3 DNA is TGCGCCAGCAGCCAAGATCGGGGACCTACTAGTCTTTACAATGAGCAGTTCTTC.